This TCR beta chain was sequenced for a study of cytomegalovirus exposure and HLA in healthy donors. Study-wide results and limits: Among TCR beta chains of equal frequency, HLA-associated ones were more clonally expanded in a later analysis. Altogether, 164 TCR beta chains were recorded as cytomegalovirus-associated.

The PCR had 60 Vbeta and 13 Jbeta primers. Sequencing used immunoSEQ multiplex PCR; TCRdb keeps in-frame clones, though not all of them. This repertoire shows about 150,000 clones, approximately 82% found once; its top ten account for 6.6%. The V segment lost 1 base and the J segment 3 bases; nucleotides outside the gene matches: 3. Germline V gene data show CDR1 as SGHTA and CDR2 as FQGNSA. The CDR3 sequence is 15 residues long. This clone is a singleton in its sample. Its antigen is not identified. The sequenced sample consisted of PBMCs. This chain links TRBV7-2 with TRBJ2-4; 7 bases agree with TRBD1. The TCR sequence derives from a woman aged 45-60 years in good health and CMV-seropositive. The CDR3 nucleotides read TGTGCCAGCAGCTTAGAGTGGGACAGCAAAAACATTCAGTACTTC. It encodes CASSLEWDSKNIQYF. The full variable domain, its missing parts supplied by reference TRBV7-2 and TRBJ2-4, is GAGVSQSPSNKVTEKGKDVELRCDPISGHTALYWYRQSLGQGLEFLIYFQGNSAPDKSGLPSDRFSAERTGGSVSTLTIQRTQQEDSAVYLCASSLEWDSKNIQYFGAGTRLSVL.